This T cell receptor beta chain was retrieved from a study of blood T cell repertoires in COVID-19. Measured with immunoSEQ multiplex PCR; TCRdb has only the in-frame clones, and not every one. The data show under 150,000 clones, 88% seen once. V lost 5 bases to trimming and J lost 4 bases; unmatched junction nucleotides: 5. Germline loops: CDR1 MNHEY, CDR2 SMNVEV (reference sequence). The CDR3 has 14 amino acids. The receptor was isolated from a human donor in a cohort sampled during active COVID-19. Specimen: peripheral blood. The genes are TRBV27 and TRBJ1-5; 7 positions match TRBD1. The CDR3, as DNA: TGTGCCAGCAGTAGGGGACAGACAAATCAGCCCCAGCATTTT. Translating it yields CASSRGQTNQPQHF.